The 24 T cell receptor beta chains reported below all come from one sample, sequenced in a study of neurological immune-mediated disorders. Specified time point: longitudinal time-point 1 (baseline). TCRdb redid the calling of the 5' RACE reads with MiXCR, one entry per CDR3 protein. The sample has 67,000 or so distinct CDR3 sequences, approximately 13% seen once; the top ten hold about 4.6%. The sample was PBMCs. The origin of the receptors is a female donor with HTLV-1-associated myelopathy (HAM/TSP).

As to this clonotype: It may be a read error: a sequence one base away is much more abundant. The rearrangement uses TRBV7-2 and TRBJ2-2; 9 bases are shared with TRBD2. The germline V gene has CDR1 SGHTA and CDR2 FQGNSA. The CDR3 consists of 16 residues. The DNA of the CDR3 is TGTGCCATCAGCCCCGCTCTTGCGGGGGGGACCGGGGAGCTGTTTTTT. It codes for CAISPALAGGTGELFF.

In this sample, this clonotype turned up many times. The rearrangement links TRBV7-3 to TRBJ1-3; D remains ambiguous. The CDR3 has 13 residues. Trimming took 3 bases from V and 4 from J, leaving 7 bases between them. CDR1 is SGHTA and CDR2 is FQGTGA in the germline V gene. The CDR3 DNA reads TGTGCCAGCAGCTTCGAACCCGGAAACACCATATATTTT. This translates into CASSFEPGNTIYF.

This clonotype has ten or more counts. The chain couples TRBV5-1 to TRBJ2-2; D possibly corresponds to TRBD1 (6 bases). The V gene's germline CDR1 is SGHRS and CDR2 YFSETQ. V was trimmed by 2 bases and J by 4 bases, leaving 21 bases between them. The CDR3 has 18 residues. CDR3 in amino acids: CASSFSYPEGQTTGELFF. The CDR3 bases are TGCGCCAGCAGCTTTTCCTACCCAGAAGGACAGACCACCGGGGAGCTGTTTTTT. The whole variable domain, filled in from reference TRBV5-1 and TRBJ2-2, reads KAGVTQTPRYLIKTRGQQVTLSCSPISGHRSVSWYQQTPGQGLQFLFEYFSETQRNKGNFPGRFSGRQFSNSRSEMNVSTLELGDSALYLCASSFSYPEGQTTGELFFGEGSRLTVL.

This clonotype showed up just a few times. The chain uses TRBV5-1 and TRBJ2-3; TRBD2 matches 8 bases. V shed 2 bases and J 0 bases; nucleotides not matched to a gene: 8. CDR3 length: 17 residues. Per the germline V gene, CDR1 is SGHRS and CDR2 is YFSETQ. The DNA for the CDR3 is TGCGCCAGCAGCTTAAGCGGGGGCACTCAAAGCACAGATACGCAGTATTTT. The encoded protein is CASSLSGGTQSTDTQYF.

This clonotype was seen repeatedly, ten times or more. The J gene is TRBJ2-7, the V gene TRBV28; 7 bases line up with TRBD1. Germline CDR1 MDHEN, CDR2 SYDVKM. Trimming took 3 bases from V and 3 from J; bases not matched to a gene: 11. The CDR3 consists of 16 residues. This chain's CDR3 is CASSFILTGKDYEQYF. CDR3 sequence (DNA): TGTGCCAGCAGTTTCATTTTGACAGGGAAAGACTACGAGCAGTACTTC.

This clonotype was seen just once. This may come from a read error, since a much larger clone is one base off. This chain uses TRBV12-3 or TRBV12-4 with TRBJ1-5; D remains unclear. The CDR3 has 12 amino acids. V lost 6 bases and J 6 bases, leaving 9 bases between the germline ends. CDR3 residues: CASSWWAQPQHF. The CDR3 nucleotides read TGTGCCAGCAGCTGGTGGGCTCAGCCCCAGCATTTT.

Turning to this clonotype: A much bigger clone sits one base away, suggesting this may be a read error. V gene TRBV7-9 combines with J gene TRBJ1-4; D remains ambiguous. Germline V gives CDR1 SEHNR, CDR2 FQNEAQ (reference sequence). There are 17 residues in the CDR3. V was pared by 4 bases and J by 3 bases, with 18 bases between. The CDR3 DNA reads TGTGCCAGCAGCTCCCCCGGGGTAGTGTTCTCTAATGAAAAACTGTTTTTT. Protein sequence: CASSSPGVVFSNEKLFF.

In this sample, this clonotype turned up many times. The gene calls are TRBV6-5 and TRBJ2-3, with 12 positions matching TRBD2. The V gene's germline CDR1 is MNHEY and CDR2 SVGAGI. This CDR3 is 15 amino acids long. After removal of 6 bases from V and 6 bases from J, the junction contained 7 bases not matched to a gene. CDR3 region: CASSNRLAGADTQYF. The CDR3 coding sequence is TGTGCCAGCAGCAACCGACTAGCGGGGGCCGATACGCAGTATTTT.

This clonotype was found many times. J is TRBJ2-7 and V is TRBV20-1, with 8 bases matching TRBD2. Germline-derived CDR1 and CDR2 are DFQATT and SNEGSKA (reference sequence). The V and J ends lost 6 bases and 0 bases, in that order; junction bases with no gene match: 16. The length of the CDR3 is 17 residues. The CDR3 DNA is TGCAGTGCCCACCGAGGGAGGTCTAGCGGGCCCTCCTACGAGCAGTACTTC. This codes for CSAHRGRSSGPSYEQYF.

A few counts support this clonotype. V gene TRBV4-1 combines with J gene TRBJ2-3; D is ambiguous. The germline V gene encodes CDR1 MGHRA and CDR2 YSYEKL. The CDR3 spans 12 residues. V was shortened by 0 bases and J by 5 bases, with 3 bases between the two germline ends. The CDR3 loop reads CASSQEGDTQYF. CDR3 in DNA: TGCGCCAGCAGCCAAGAGGGAGATACGCAGTATTTT.

V usage is TRBV6-1 and J usage is TRBJ2-5, with D uncertain. The CDR3 length is 11 residues. Germline-derived CDR1 and CDR2 are MNHNS and SASEGT. V was clipped by 10 bases and J by 4 bases, with 10 bases between them. As DNA, the CDR3 is TGTGCCATAAGGTGGGGAGAGACCCAGTACTTC. Residues: CAIRWGETQYF.

This clonotype came up many times. The rearrangement links TRBV4-1 to TRBJ2-5; tentatively, D is TRBD2 (6 bases). Trimming cost V 3 bases and J 1 base, with 9 bases left between them. This CDR3 has 14 amino acids. Per germline, CDR1 MGHRA and CDR2 YSYEKL. The CDR3 DNA reads TGCGCCAGCAGCCACCGGGACTCCCAAGAGACCCAGTACTTC. Protein sequence: CASSHRDSQETQYF.

A note on this clonotype: Just one base apart from a much larger clone, this may be a read error. The chain links TRBV12-3 or TRBV12-4 to TRBJ2-3; tentative D call: TRBD2 (7 bases). Trimming left V 6 bases short and J 8 bases short, with 15 bases between. The CDR3 covers 13 residues. For the CDR3, the DNA is TGTGCCAGCAGGTCGGGGGGCCCGGGTACGCAGTATTTT. Protein sequence: CASRSGGPGTQYF.

In its sample, this clonotype was seen many times. V is TRBV12-3 or TRBV12-4 and J is TRBJ2-1; 8 positions agree with TRBD2. The V and J ends lost 0 bases and 4 bases, in that order; junction bases with no gene match: 5. The CDR3 length is 16 residues. CDR3 region: CASSLAPGGPYNEQFF. CDR3 coding DNA: TGTGCCAGCAGTTTAGCCCCGGGGGGGCCTTACAATGAGCAGTTCTTC.

This clonotype is classed as medium-sized. V and J are TRBV5-1 and TRBJ2-7; the match to TRBD1 covers 9 bases. CDR1 SGHRS and CDR2 YFSETQ come from the germline V gene. V shed 4 bases and J 4 bases; nucleotides not matched to a gene: 9. This CDR3 is built from 15 residues. The CDR3 is CASSTTGGQLYEQYF. DNA of the CDR3: TGCGCCAGCAGCACCACAGGGGGCCAGTTGTACGAGCAGTACTTC.

This clonotype was seen many times. This chain links TRBV28 with TRBJ1-1; D uncertain. Germline values: CDR1 MDHEN, CDR2 SYDVKM. The CDR3 has 12 residues. Between the trimmed V and J ends, which lost 6 bases and 0 bases, there was a span of 5 bases. Here the CDR3 reads CASSPMNTEAFF. DNA of the CDR3: TGTGCCAGCAGCCCGATGAACACTGAAGCTTTCTTT.

This clonotype came up many times. The V gene is TRBV5-1, the J gene TRBJ2-3; no reliable D call. There are 14 residues in the CDR3. V lost 4 bases to trimming and J lost 0 bases, with 9 bases between them. CDR1 is SGHRS and CDR2 is YFSETQ in the germline V gene. CDR3 amino acids: CASSTDSSTDTQYF. In DNA, the CDR3 is TGCGCCAGCAGCACCGATTCTAGCACAGATACGCAGTATTTT.

This clonotype was seen at least ten times. The rearrangement links TRBV7-2 to TRBJ2-5, with TRBD1 matching over 8 bases. CDR3 length: 14 amino acids. Trimming took 5 bases from V and 6 from J; bases not matched to a gene: 8. Germline CDR1 and CDR2: SGHTA and FQGNSA. CDR3 sequence: CASSPNRGRQTQYF. Written as DNA, the CDR3 is TGTGCCAGCAGCCCTAACAGGGGGAGGCAGACCCAGTACTTC.

This clonotype has at least ten counts. The chain combines TRBV5-1 with TRBJ2-4; a possible D gene is TRBD2 (6 bases). Trimming left V 3 bases short and J 7 bases short, with 17 bases between. CDR3 size: 15 residues. CDR1 SGHRS and CDR2 YFSETQ come from the germline V gene. The CDR3 bases are TGCGCCAGCAGCTCCGGCGGGATTTATTACAACATTCAGTACTTC. Protein: CASSSGGIYYNIQYF.

This clonotype was counted ten times or more. This sequence joins TRBV12-3 or TRBV12-4 and TRBJ2-7; TRBD1 might be the D (5 bases). The CDR3 sequence is 13 residues long. Trimming took off 8 bases at V and 0 bases at J, with 11 bases between the two ends. Here the CDR3 DNA reads TGTGCCAGCGCCCGACAGTACTCCTACGAGCAGTACTTC. Encoded protein: CASARQYSYEQYF.

The table lists this clonotype with many counts. This chain joins TRBV5-1 and TRBJ1-1, with TRBD1 as a possible D gene (5 bases). Germline V gene sequence: CDR1 SGHRS, CDR2 YFSETQ. This CDR3 is built from 12 residues. V was trimmed by 8 bases and J by 2 bases, leaving 10 bases between them. In nucleotides, the CDR3 is TGCGCCAGTCGACAGACCAACACTGAAGCTTTCTTT. Translating it yields CASRQTNTEAFF.

This clonotype occurred many times. The chain employs TRBV4-1 and TRBJ2-3; 7 bases agree with TRBD1. The CDR3 spans 18 residues. Germline V lookup: CDR1 MGHRA, CDR2 YSYEKL. Unmatched junction bases numbered 13, after V lost 4 bases and J lost 0 bases. CDR3 in amino acids: CASSPLVGTAASTDTQYF. The CDR3 DNA reads TGCGCCAGCAGCCCGTTAGTTGGGACAGCGGCTAGCACAGATACGCAGTATTTT.

There are a few counts of this clonotype. J is TRBJ2-2 and V is TRBV5-5; no firm D call. Germline V gene sequence: CDR1 SGHKS, CDR2 YYEKEE (reference sequence). The CDR3 has 16 amino acids. Trimming pared 4 bases from V and 6 bases from J, leaving 19 bases between. The CDR3 coding sequence is TGTGCCAGCAGCCTCCCCGGACGGGTAAACGCCGGGGAGCTGTTTTTT. Amino acids: CASSLPGRVNAGELFF.

This clonotype was found many times. The chain has TRBV7-8 and TRBJ2-7, with D hard to call. The CDR3 spans 14 residues. CDR1 is SGHVS, CDR2 FQNEAQ, per germline. V shed 3 bases and J shed 6 bases, with 15 bases lying between them. CDR3 in amino acids: CASSFLSELGEQYF. DNA of the CDR3: TGTGCCAGCAGCTTTCTCTCTGAGCTTGGCGAGCAGTACTTC.